Described below is a single T cell receptor (beta chain) sequence and its context. The antigen it recognizes is unknown. Base qualities are missing; no much larger clone stands one base away. To estimate absolute template abundance from read counts, synthetic TCR analog templates were spiked into each PCR. The immunoSEQ assay used bias-controlled V and J gene primers to amplify TCRbeta CDR3 regions from genomic DNA. Rearranged TCRbeta segments were sequenced at approximately 20X coverage. On the authors' methods: Clustering was used to correct sequencing errors, and CDR3s were annotated against IMGT so that V, D and J genes could be assigned. Downstream analyses used only productive TCRbeta rearrangements and left out out-of-frame or stop-codon sequences. Clonality was computed as one minus Shannon entropy normalized by the log of the number of unique productive sequences. Fisher's exact test with Benjamini-Hochberg correction, at a threshold of adjusted p below 0.01, was used to find clones that differed between time points or between blood and tumor. TCRdb stores this immuneACCESS table with in-frame sequences only. Part of the clones is absent; in the studies checked, under half of the shortfall reflects unresolved V genes, and no reason is known for the rest. V and J calls and clone size are those listed in that table; D and trimming were worked out from the DNA. The table for this sample lists about 74,000 clones; about 85% of them were counted only once. The biggest ten clones account for about 5.1% of the sample.

A cohort of about 27 patients with locally advanced or metastatic urothelial carcinoma, treated at Memorial Sloan Kettering on a trial protocol, was included. Peripheral blood mononuclear cells were collected pretreatment and during treatment, with between 1 and 8 total time points per patient. The Qiagen DNeasy Blood extraction kit was used to purify genomic DNA from total PBMCs and from tumor samples. PBMCs were collected pretreatment and during treatment, and were isolated and stored as previously described. CDR1 and CDR2, looked up from the germline V gene, are SGHAT and FQNNGV. Inclusive of the bounding cysteine and phenylalanine, the CDR3 is 16 residues long. Of the read, only the CDR3 DNA is kept; its 48 bases are in frame from base 1. Trimming takes 0 bases off V and 7 bases off J; junction bases not matched to a gene: 7. The sample belongs to a study of PD-L1 blockade in urothelial cancer (TCRdb year 2017). A note on the overall study: Therapy was started at some point between 2013 and 2015 for all patients, and atezolizumab 1,200 mg was administered intravenously every 3 weeks. Twenty-five of 29 patients were males with bladder-origin urothelial cancer, and 18 of 29 reported a prior smoking history. A median of around 150,000 T cells and 80,000 to 100,000 unique TCRs was obtained from blood samples, and a median clonality of approximately 0.086 was observed. Eight to ten patients achieved durable clinical benefit and approximately 19 did not. Durable clinical benefit was defined as a progression-free survival longer than 6 months, and TCR features were additionally tested against progression-free survival and overall survival. Somatic, immune and clinical correlates of response to PD-L1 blockade with atezolizumab in urothelial cancer were the focus of an exploratory multi-omic analysis. Whole exome sequencing and RNA sequencing of pretreatment tumors were performed alongside TCR sequencing in the same patients. Blood samples were analyzed at 3 weeks after treatment start (second dose) and at 6 weeks after treatment start. Pretreatment blood TCR-seq was available for twenty-nine patients, at least one posttreatment blood collection was obtained for around 25 patients, and tumor TCR-seq was available for around 25 patients. An ECOG performance status of 0 or 1 was recorded for the patients, and 0 to 3 prior chemotherapy regimens had been received by the patients. TCR sequencing covered pretreatment tumor samples and matched, serially collected peripheral blood taken before and after atezolizumab treatment.

Results and caveats for the whole study, not just this receptor: Because of the small sample size (n ≈ 27) and the many exploratory analyses performed, the results are intended to be regarded as hypothesis-generating. Improved progression-free and overall survival was associated with having pretreatment peripheral blood TCR clonality below the median. Patients with durable benefit showed greater expansion of tumor-associated TCR clones in peripheral blood 3 weeks after starting treatment (n ≈ 21, p = 0.022).

Sequencing was performed on PBMCs, taken around atezolizumab (anti-PD-L1) treatment. The chain links TRBV11-2 with TRBJ2-1, and 9 junctional nucleotides match TRBD1. This clonotype was sampled from a man in his sixties or seventies with urothelial cancer. This receptor carries the CDR3 CASSLEGQGRRNEQFF. In nucleotide form, the sequence is TGTGCCAGCAGCTTAGAAGGACAGGGGAGGAGGAATGAGCAGTTCTTC. Reference TRBV11-2 and TRBJ2-1 proteins supply the regions before and after the CDR3; the full variable domain is: EAGVAQSPRYKIIEKRQSVAFWCNPISGHATLYWYQQILGQGPKLLIQFQNNGVVDDSQLPKDRFSAERLKGVDSTLKIQPAKLEDSAVYLCASSLEGQGRRNEQFFGPGTRLTVL.